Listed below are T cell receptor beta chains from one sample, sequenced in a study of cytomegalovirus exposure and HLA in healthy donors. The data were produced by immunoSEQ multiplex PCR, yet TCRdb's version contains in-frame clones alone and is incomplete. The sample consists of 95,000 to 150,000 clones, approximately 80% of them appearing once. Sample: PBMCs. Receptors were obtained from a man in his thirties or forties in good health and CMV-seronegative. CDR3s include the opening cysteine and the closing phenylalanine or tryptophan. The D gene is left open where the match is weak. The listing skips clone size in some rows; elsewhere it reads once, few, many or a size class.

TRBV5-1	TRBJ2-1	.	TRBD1	TGCGCCAGCAGCCATCGACAGGGGAAGAGTGGCAATGAGCAGTTCTTC	CASSHRQGKSGNEQFF
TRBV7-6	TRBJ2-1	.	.	TGTGCCAGCAGCTTAGGGGCTTACAATGAGCAGTTCTTC	CASSLGAYNEQFF
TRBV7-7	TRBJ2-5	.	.	TGTGCCAGCAGCCACAGTAACCAAGAGACCCAGTACTTC	CASSHSNQETQYF
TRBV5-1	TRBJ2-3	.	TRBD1	TGCGCCAGCAGCACTCAGGGGGTTGGCACAGATACGCAGTATTTT	CASSTQGVGTDTQYF
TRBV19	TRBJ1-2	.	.	TGTGCCAGTAGTATAGATGGTCGGTATGGCTACACCTTC	CASSIDGRYGYTF
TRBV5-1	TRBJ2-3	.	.	TGCGCCAGCAAGGCGGGGACCCCGGGAGATACGCAGTATTTT	CASKAGTPGDTQYF
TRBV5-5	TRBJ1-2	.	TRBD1	TGTGCCAGCAGTTCGGGACAGGGCTACTATGGCTACACCTTC	CASSSGQGYYGYTF
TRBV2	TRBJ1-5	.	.	TGTGCCAGCGCCCCCGAGGGAGGGACAAACAATCAGCCCCAGCATTTT	CASAPEGGTNNQPQHF
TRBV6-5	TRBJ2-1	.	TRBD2	TGTGCCAGCAGTCCCGGGGGGAGCTCCTACAATGAGCAGTTCTTC	CASSPGGSSYNEQFF
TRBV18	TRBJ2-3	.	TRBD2	TGTGCCAGCTCACCACCGGTTCTAGCGGGGGTCTCTAGCACAGATACGCAGTATTTT	CASSPPVLAGVSSTDTQYF
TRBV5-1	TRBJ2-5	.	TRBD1	TGCGCCAGCAGCAGACAGGGGGGGGAGACCCAGTACTTC	CASSRQGGETQYF
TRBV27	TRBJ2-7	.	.	TGTGCCAGCAGTCCCGGACAGACCTACGAGCAGTACTTC	CASSPGQTYEQYF
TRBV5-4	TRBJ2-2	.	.	TGTGCCAGCAGCTTGGCCGGGGTGAGAAACGCCGGGGAGCTGTTTTTT	CASSLAGVRNAGELFF
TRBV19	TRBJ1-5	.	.	TGTGCCAGTAGTAGTATCGACAGGTCCCAGCATTTT	CASSSIDRSQHF
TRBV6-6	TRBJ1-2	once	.	TGTGCCAGCAGTTACAGTACGGAGTCCTATGGCTACACCTTC	CASSYSTESYGYTF
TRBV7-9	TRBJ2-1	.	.	TGTGCCTGTGGGACCAGGGGCATCGACTATGAGCAGTTCTTC	CACGTRGIDYEQFF
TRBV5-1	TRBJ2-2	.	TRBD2	TGCGCCAGCAGCTTCCTAGCGGGAGGGCCCGGGGAGCTGTTTTTT	CASSFLAGGPGELFF
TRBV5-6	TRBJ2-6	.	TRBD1	TGTGCCAGCAGCGGGACAGGGTTTCACTTCTCTGGGGCCAACGTCCTGACTTTC	CASSGTGFHFSGANVLTF
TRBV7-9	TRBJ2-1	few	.	TGTGCCAGCAGCTTACAGGGATCTAGGAATGAGCAGTTCTTC	CASSLQGSRNEQFF
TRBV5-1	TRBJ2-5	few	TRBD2	TGCGCCAGCACACTAGCGGGAGTTCGGCAAGAGACCCAGTACTTC	CASTLAGVRQETQYF
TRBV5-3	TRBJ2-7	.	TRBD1	TGTGCCAGAAGCCACCTCAGGGGGATGCGCTACGAGCAGTACTTC	CARSHLRGMRYEQYF
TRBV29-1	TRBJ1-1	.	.	TGCAGCGTGGGACACAGCACTGAAGCTTTCTTT	CSVGHSTEAFF
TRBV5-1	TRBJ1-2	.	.	TGCGCCAGCAGCTTGACGGATCCGGGCTATGGCTACACCTTC	CASSLTDPGYGYTF
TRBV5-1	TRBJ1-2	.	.	TGCGCCAGCAGCTTGGGGACAGCACAGACGTATGGCTACACCTTC	CASSLGTAQTYGYTF
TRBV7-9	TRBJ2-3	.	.	TGTGCCAGCAGCCCTACTTTAGATACGCAGTATTTT	CASSPTLDTQYF
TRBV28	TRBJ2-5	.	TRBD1	TGTGCCAGCAGTGCCCGCCGGGACAGGGGCCCTGGAAGTAAGACCCAGTACTTC	CASSARRDRGPGSKTQYF
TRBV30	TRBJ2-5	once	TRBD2	TGTGCCTGGGGTTCTAGCGGAGGGTTCCAAGAGACCCAGTACTTC	CAWGSSGGFQETQYF
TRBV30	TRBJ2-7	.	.	TGTGCCTTTGACTTAGGGGGAAACCAGCAGTACTTC	CAFDLGGNQQYF
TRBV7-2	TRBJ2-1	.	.	TGTGCCAGCAGCCTCGGGACTTACAATGAGCAGTTCTTC	CASSLGTYNEQFF
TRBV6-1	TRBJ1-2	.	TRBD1	TGTGCGACGAACCCAGGGGGCCATGGCTACACCTTC	CATNPGGHGYTF
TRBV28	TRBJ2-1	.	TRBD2	TGTGCCAGCAGTACTAGCGGAAGACCCTACAATGAGCAGTTCTTC	CASSTSGRPYNEQFF
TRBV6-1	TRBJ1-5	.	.	TGTGCCAGCTCCAGCGGGGCTGACAATCAGCCCCAGCATTTT	CASSSGADNQPQHF
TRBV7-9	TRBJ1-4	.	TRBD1	TGTGCCAGCAGCCCCCGACAGGGGGCTAATGAAAAACTGTTTTTT	CASSPRQGANEKLFF
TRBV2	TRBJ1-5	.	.	TGTGCCAGCAGAAGACAGTCAAATCAGCCCCAGCATTTT	CASRRQSNQPQHF
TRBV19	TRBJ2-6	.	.	TGTGCCAGTAGTATAGGGACAACTTCTGGGGCCAACGTCCTGACTTTC	CASSIGTTSGANVLTF
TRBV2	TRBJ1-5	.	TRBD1	TGTGCCAGCAGTGTCGACAGGGGATATCAGCCCCAGCATTTT	CASSVDRGYQPQHF
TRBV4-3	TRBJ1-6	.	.	TGCGCCAGCAGCCAAGATAGATTTAATTCACCCCTCCACTTT	CASSQDRFNSPLHF
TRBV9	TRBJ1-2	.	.	TGTGCCAGCAGCGTAGTGGCCAACTATGGCTACACCTTC	CASSVVANYGYTF
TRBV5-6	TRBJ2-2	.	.	TGTGCCAGCAGCTTGGACCCAGAGAACACCGGGGAGCTGTTTTTT	CASSLDPENTGELFF
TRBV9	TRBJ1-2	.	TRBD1	TGTGCCAGCAGCGTCGGCGGGACAGCTAAAGCTAACTATGGCTACACCTTC	CASSVGGTAKANYGYTF